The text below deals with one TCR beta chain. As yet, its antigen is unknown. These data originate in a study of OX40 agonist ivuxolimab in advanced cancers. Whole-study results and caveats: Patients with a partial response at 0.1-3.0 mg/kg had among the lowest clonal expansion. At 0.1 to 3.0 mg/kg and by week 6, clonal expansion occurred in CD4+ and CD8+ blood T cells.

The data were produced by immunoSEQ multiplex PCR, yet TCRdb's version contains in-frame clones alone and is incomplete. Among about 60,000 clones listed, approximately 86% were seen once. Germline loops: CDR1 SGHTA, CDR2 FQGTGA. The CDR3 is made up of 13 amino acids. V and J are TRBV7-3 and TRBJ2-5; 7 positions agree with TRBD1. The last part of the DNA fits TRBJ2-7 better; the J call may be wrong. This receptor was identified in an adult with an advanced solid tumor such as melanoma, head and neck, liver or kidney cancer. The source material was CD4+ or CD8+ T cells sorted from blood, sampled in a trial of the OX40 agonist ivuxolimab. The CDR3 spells CASSLTRQGEQYF. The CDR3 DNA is TGTGCCAGCAGCTTAACTCGACAGGGCGAGCAGTACTTC.